The entry below describes one T cell receptor (beta chain). Its antigen is unidentified. The CDR3 is made up of 15 amino acids. CDR1 is LGHNT and CDR2 is FRNRAP in the germline V gene. The ends lost 7 bases at V and 9 bases at J; junction bases unmatched: 10. The sample is drawn from a study of cytotoxic CD8 clonotypes in ibrutinib-treated CLL. About the study: Among patients, about 24 responded partially and 2 completely; around 15 then stayed remitted and some twelve progressed after median around 66 months.

General study points: Clonality grew at ibrutinib response; at progression, it decreased back toward baseline.

Produced via immunoSEQ multiplex PCR; TCRdb's table is partial and in-frame only. This sample has about 300,000 clones, with 60% to 80% found just once. TCR beta libraries used 1.5 to 2 micrograms of DNA from cryopreserved PBMCs. The source is a human donor with chronic lymphocytic leukemia. The chain has TRBV12-5 and TRBJ2-3, with 13 nucleotides matching TRBD2. Sequenced here: PBMCs, sampled after 36 months of ibrutinib treatment. This CDR3 reads CASEPGLAGTGTQYF. CDR3 in DNA: TGTGCTAGTGAGCCGGGACTAGCGGGAACGGGCACGCAGTATTTT.